This T cell receptor (beta chain) was captured by sequencing in a study of blood T cell repertoires in COVID-19. Across the study: Sites across the United States, Italy and Spain contributed samples from acute and convalescent COVID-19. Sample material is recorded as cDNA or gDNA derived from T cells, B-cell-depleted T cells, or PBMCs.

How the authors handled the data: The assay estimated nucleated cells by amplifying reference gene primers. TCRdb keeps only in-frame clones here, not all; method: immunoSEQ multiplex PCR. The DNA gave D and trimming, while V, J and clone size come from that table. The sample holds approximately 190,000 clones, roughly 90% seen once. The CDR3 loop spans 15 amino acids. Germline V gene lookup returns CDR1 SGHVS and CDR2 FNYEAQ. V dropped 5 bases and J dropped 3; count of bases not matched to a gene: 9. The origin of this receptor is a woman in her forties who had recovered from COVID-19. The chain combines TRBV7-6 with TRBJ2-7; 8 bases are shared with TRBD1. The sequencing input was peripheral blood. In DNA, the CDR3 is TGTGCCAGCAGCCATGACAGGGGCGCGATCTACGAGCAGTACTTC. This codes for CASSHDRGAIYEQYF.